This T cell receptor beta chain was profiled in a study of blood T cell repertoires in COVID-19. Participants spanned ages about 18 to 100 years and resided in roughly 26 US areas. Cohort assignment relied on participant-reported clinical history. The study counted Cohort 3 donors as recovered given two negative PCRs, clearance, or symptom resolution. Original data processing: Estimated nucleated cell counts came from reference gene primer amplification. Some clones are missing from TCRdb's copy, which holds only in-frame ones; the method was immunoSEQ multiplex PCR. That table gives V, J and clone size, and the DNA gave D and trimming. The sample holds about 200,000 clones; about 90% are singletons and the top ten take 1.2%. V lost 1 base and J 4 bases, leaving 13 bases between the germline ends. The CDR3 extends over 15 amino acids. Germline V gene lookup returns CDR1 SGHTA and CDR2 FQGNSA.

The chain has TRBV7-2 and TRBJ2-5, with a tentative D call TRBD2 (5 bases). The receptor's source is a young man who had recovered from COVID-19. The sample consisted of PBMCs or T cells enriched from blood (not recorded which). CDR3 sequence (DNA): TGTGCCAGCAGCTTAGTGGGGTCCGCGGGAGAGACCCAGTACTTC. This encodes CASSLVGSAGETQYF.